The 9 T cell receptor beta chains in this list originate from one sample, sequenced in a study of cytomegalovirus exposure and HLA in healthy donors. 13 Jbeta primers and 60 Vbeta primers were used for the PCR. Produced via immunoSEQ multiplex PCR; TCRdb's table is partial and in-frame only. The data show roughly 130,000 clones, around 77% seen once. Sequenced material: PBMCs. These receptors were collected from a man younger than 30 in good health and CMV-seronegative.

CDR3 in DNA: TGTGCCAGCAGCAAACGGGGGGGCTGGTACAATGAGCAGTTCTTC. It translates to CASSKRGGWYNEQFF. The chain couples TRBV6-5 to TRBJ2-1; 8 nucleotides align to TRBD2. The CDR3 has 15 amino acids. Germline assignment: CDR1 MNHEY and CDR2 SVGAGI. V was clipped by 6 bases and J by 4 bases; unmatched bases: 8.

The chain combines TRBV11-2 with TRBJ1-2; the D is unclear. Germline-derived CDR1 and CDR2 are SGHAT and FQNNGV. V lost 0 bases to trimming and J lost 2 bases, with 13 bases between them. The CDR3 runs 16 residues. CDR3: CASSLDVTGINYGYTF. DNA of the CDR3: TGTGCCAGCAGCTTAGACGTTACCGGGATAAACTATGGCTACACCTTC.

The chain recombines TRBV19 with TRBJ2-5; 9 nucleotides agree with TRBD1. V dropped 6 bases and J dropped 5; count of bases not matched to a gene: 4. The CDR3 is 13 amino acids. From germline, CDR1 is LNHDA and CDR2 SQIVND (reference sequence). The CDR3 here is CASRRQGEETQYF. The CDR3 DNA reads TGTGCCAGTAGGCGACAGGGGGAGGAGACCCAGTACTTC. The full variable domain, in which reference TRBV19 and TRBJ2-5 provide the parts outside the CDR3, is DGGITQSPKYLFRKEGQNVTLSCEQNLNHDAMYWYRQDPGQGLRLIYYSQIVNDFQKGDIAEGYSVSREKKESFPLTVTSAQKNPTAFYLCASRRQGEETQYFGPGTRLLVL.

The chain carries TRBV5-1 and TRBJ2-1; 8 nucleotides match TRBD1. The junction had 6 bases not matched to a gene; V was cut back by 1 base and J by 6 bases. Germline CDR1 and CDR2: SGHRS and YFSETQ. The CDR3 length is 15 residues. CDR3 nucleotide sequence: TGCGCCAGCAGCTTGAGGGGTACAGGGGGCAATGAGCAGTTCTTC. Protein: CASSLRGTGGNEQFF.

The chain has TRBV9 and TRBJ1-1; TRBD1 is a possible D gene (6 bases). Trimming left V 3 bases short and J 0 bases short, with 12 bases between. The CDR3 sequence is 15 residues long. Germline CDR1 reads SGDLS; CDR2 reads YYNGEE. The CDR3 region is CASSGGGTLNTEAFF. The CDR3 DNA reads TGTGCCAGCAGCGGAGGGGGTACGCTGAACACTGAAGCTTTCTTT. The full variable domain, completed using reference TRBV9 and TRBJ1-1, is DSGVTQTPKHLITATGQRVTLRCSPRSGDLSVYWYQQSLDQGLQFLIQYYNGEERAKGNILERFSAQQFPDLHSELNLSSLELGDSALYFCASSGGGTLNTEAFFGQGTRLTVV.

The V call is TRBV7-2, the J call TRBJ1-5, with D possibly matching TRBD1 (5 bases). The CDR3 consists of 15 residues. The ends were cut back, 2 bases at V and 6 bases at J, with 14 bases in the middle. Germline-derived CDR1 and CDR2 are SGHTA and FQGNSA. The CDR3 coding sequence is TGTGCCAGCAGCTTAACCCCTGGGGGGACTCAGCCCCAGCATTTT. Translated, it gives CASSLTPGGTQPQHF.

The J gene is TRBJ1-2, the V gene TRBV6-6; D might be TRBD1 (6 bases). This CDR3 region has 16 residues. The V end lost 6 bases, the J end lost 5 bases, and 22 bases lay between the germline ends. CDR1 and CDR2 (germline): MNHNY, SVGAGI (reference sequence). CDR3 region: CASSLTQGKMGYGYTF. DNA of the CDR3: TGTGCCAGCAGCTTGACCCAGGGGAAAATGGGGTATGGCTACACCTTC.

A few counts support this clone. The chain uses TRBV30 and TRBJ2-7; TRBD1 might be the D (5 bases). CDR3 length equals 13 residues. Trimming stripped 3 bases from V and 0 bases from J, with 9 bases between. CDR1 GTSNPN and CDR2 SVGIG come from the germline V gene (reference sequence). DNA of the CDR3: TGTGCCTGGAGGGGGCCAGACTCCTACGAGCAGTACTTC. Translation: CAWRGPDSYEQYF.

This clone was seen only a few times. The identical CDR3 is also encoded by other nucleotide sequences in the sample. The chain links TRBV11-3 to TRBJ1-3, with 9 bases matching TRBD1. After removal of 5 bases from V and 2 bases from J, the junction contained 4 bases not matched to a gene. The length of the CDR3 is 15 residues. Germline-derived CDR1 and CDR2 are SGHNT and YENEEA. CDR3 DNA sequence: TGTGCCAGCAGCCCGGGACAGGGTCCTGGAAACACCATATATTTT. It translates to CASSPGQGPGNTIYF.